Sequencing of this T cell receptor (beta chain) was carried out in a study of CD8+CD57+ T cells in acquired aplastic anemia. Patients picked for sequencing had shown CD8+CD57+ cell expansion detected by flow cytometry. The cohort consisted entirely of patients having severe acquired aplastic anemia. Among the patients, none had received any therapy at the time of blood sampling. The V gene lost 4 bases and the J gene lost 7 bases, with 23 bases spanning the gap. CDR1 MGHDK and CDR2 SYGVNS come from the germline V gene. The CDR3 is 18 residues long. Researchers used genomic DNA as the template to profile TCR beta VDJ and CDR3. TCRdb reprocessed the reads via MiXCR and lists one record per CDR3 protein. Altogether hundreds of thousands of distinct CDR3 sequences are present, around 30% being singletons, with the ten largest covering less than 0.85%. This clonotype occurred a few times. No antigen is known for it.

General study points: Patients and controls shared twenty-nine CD8+ CDR3 sequences, which appeared highly expressed in patients and within their immunodominant clones.

The source material was sorted CD4+, CD8+, or CD8+CD57+ T cells (not recorded which) from PBMCs. This rearrangement joins TRBV25-1 to TRBJ1-6; D is unclear. This TCR was recovered from a human donor with aplastic anemia. CDR3 coding DNA: TGTGCCAGCAGTGGGACCTCGTTGGCAGCCTCTAAAAATTCACCCCTCCACTTT. It codes for CASSGTSLAASKNSPLHF. Filled out from reference TRBV25-1 and TRBJ1-6, the complete variable domain reads EADIYQTPRYLVIGTGKKITLECSQTMGHDKMYWYQQDPGMELHLIHYSYGVNSTEKGDLSSESTVSRIRTEHFPLTLESARPSHTSQYLCASSGTSLAASKNSPLHFGNGTRLTVT.